Presented here are 28 T cell receptor beta chains from one specimen sequenced in a study of blood T cell repertoires in COVID-19. Some clones are missing from TCRdb's copy, which holds only in-frame ones; the method was immunoSEQ multiplex PCR. The sample holds about 230,000 clones, over 80% seen once. The sample was peripheral blood. The source is a man aged 35-49 years with acute or convalescent COVID-19.

The gene calls are TRBV6-5 and TRBJ1-2; TRBD1 aligns across 8 bases. J lost 5 bases, V lost 7 bases, and 9 bases had no gene match. Germline CDR1 is MNHEY and CDR2 is SVGAGI. The CDR3 consists of 14 residues. The CDR3 reads CASNPSRDRYGYTF. The CDR3 DNA is TGTGCCAGCAACCCCTCGAGGGACAGGTATGGCTACACCTTC.

V gene TRBV7-9 combines with J gene TRBJ2-1, with D possibly matching TRBD2 (5 bases). Germline V lookup: CDR1 SEHNR, CDR2 FQNEAQ (reference sequence). The CDR3 has 15 amino acids. V was clipped by 7 bases and J by 12 bases, with 25 bases between them. CDR3 sequence reads: CASKIAPDPLSGQFF. In nucleotides, the CDR3 is TGTGCCAGCAAGATTGCCCCCGATCCCTTAAGCGGGCAGTTCTTC. The full variable domain, with the rest looked up from reference TRBV7-9 and TRBJ2-1, is DTGVSQNPRHKITKRGQNVTFRCDPISEHNRLYWYRQTLGQGPEFLTYFQNEAQLEKSRLLSDRFSAERPKGSFSTLEIQRTEQGDSAMYLCASKIAPDPLSGQFFGPGTRLTVL.

This clone was recorded many times. The V and J genes are TRBV7-2 and TRBJ2-3; TRBD1 agrees at 9 bases. The CDR3 runs to 15 residues. The trim removed 8 bases at V and 0 bases at J, leaving 6 bases unmatched. From germline, CDR1 is SGHTA and CDR2 FQGNSA. This CDR3 is CASGKTGGSTDTQYF. In nucleotides, the CDR3 is TGTGCCAGCGGCAAGACAGGGGGGAGCACAGATACGCAGTATTTT.

In this sample, this clone turned up many times. The chain joins TRBV6-4 to TRBJ2-2, with D tentatively TRBD1 (5 bases). The ends were cut back, 6 bases at V and 4 bases at J, with 12 bases in the middle. The CDR3 has 14 amino acids. Germline V gives CDR1 MRHNA, CDR2 SNTAGT. The CDR3 region is CASSVYQGTGELFF. CDR3 DNA: TGTGCCAGCAGCGTTTATCAGGGCACCGGGGAGCTGTTTTTT.

Written as DNA, the CDR3 is TGCGCCAGCAGCTTTGAGGGAAGGCAAGATACGCAGTATTTT. It codes for CASSFEGRQDTQYF. The chain links TRBV5-1 to TRBJ2-3; maybe TRBD2 (5 bases). V was trimmed by 2 bases and J by 5 bases, leaving 12 bases between them. CDR3 length equals 14 residues. Germline V lookup: CDR1 SGHRS, CDR2 YFSETQ. Complete variable domain (other parts from reference TRBV5-1 and TRBJ2-3): KAGVTQTPRYLIKTRGQQVTLSCSPISGHRSVSWYQQTPGQGLQFLFEYFSETQRNKGNFPGRFSGRQFSNSRSEMNVSTLELGDSALYLCASSFEGRQDTQYFGPGTRLTVL.

This chain's CDR3 is CASSSRQGMTEAFF. The CDR3 nucleotides read TGTGCCAGCAGCTCCAGACAGGGGATGACTGAAGCTTTCTTT. This chain links TRBV5-4 with TRBJ1-1; TRBD1 matches 8 bases. Germline CDR1 reads SGHNT; CDR2 reads YYREEE (reference sequence). The CDR3 is 14 residues long. J lost 5 bases, V lost 3 bases, and 6 bases had no gene match. Full variable domain (rest looked up from reference TRBV5-4 and TRBJ1-1): ETGVTQSPTHLIKTRGQQVTLRCSSQSGHNTVSWYQQALGQGPQFIFQYYREEENGRGNFPPRFSGLQFPNYSSELNVNALELDDSALYLCASSSRQGMTEAFFGQGTRLTVV.

This clone was observed once. V gene TRBV6-1 combines with J gene TRBJ1-5; D is possibly TRBD1 (5 bases). This CDR3 spans 15 amino acids. Trimming removed 2 bases at V and 2 bases at J, with 10 bases between. Germline CDR1 MNHNS, CDR2 SASEGT. The CDR3 here is CASSEQGSGNQPQHF. The CDR3 DNA sequence: TGTGCCAGCAGTGAACAGGGAAGTGGCAATCAGCCCCAGCATTTT.

The chain couples TRBV14 to TRBJ2-5; TRBD2 agrees at 9 bases. This CDR3 has 16 amino acids. Germline loops: CDR1 SGHDN, CDR2 FVKESK. V lost 0 bases, J lost 5 bases, and 7 bases stayed unmatched. The DNA of the CDR3 is TGTGCCAGCAGCCAAGAGGTTGGACTAGCGACGGAGACCCAGTACTTC. Protein: CASSQEVGLATETQYF.

The chain carries TRBV18 and TRBJ2-5; 10 bases agree with TRBD1. CDR1 KGHSH and CDR2 LQKENI come from the germline V gene. CDR3 length equals 15 residues. Trimming cost V 4 bases and J 1 base; bases outside gene matches: 3. In nucleotides, the CDR3 is TGTGCCAGCTCACAGGGACAGGGGACCCAAGAGACCCAGTACTTC. It translates to CASSQGQGTQETQYF.

The chain carries TRBV3-1 (or the pseudogene TRBV3-2) and TRBJ1-2, with D uncertain. V was cut by 0 bases and J by 4 bases, with 9 bases left in between. Germline V gene data show CDR1 as LGHDT and CDR2 as YNNKEL (reference sequence). CDR3 length equals 14 residues. CDR3 region: CASSQDLGAYGYTF. The DNA for the CDR3 is TGTGCCAGCAGCCAAGATTTGGGAGCCTATGGCTACACCTTC.

V and J are TRBV19 and TRBJ2-7; TRBD1 matches at 7 bases. The trim removed 8 bases at V and 3 bases at J, leaving 7 bases unmatched. Germline-derived CDR1 and CDR2 are LNHDA and SQIVND (reference sequence). The CDR3 is 13 amino acids. In nucleotides, the CDR3 is TGTGCCAGTGCTAAGACAGGGAACTACGAGCAGTACTTC. Translated: CASAKTGNYEQYF.

This clone occurred a few times. The chain uses TRBV29-1 and TRBJ1-3; 8 bases line up with TRBD1. V was pared by 6 bases and J by 0 bases, with 10 bases of the junction left unmatched. CDR3 length: 16 amino acids. The germline V gene encodes CDR1 SQVTM and CDR2 ANQGSEA. CDR3 DNA: TGCAGCGTCTCCTCCGGGACAGGCGGCTCTGGAAACACCATATATTTT. As protein: CSVSSGTGGSGNTIYF.

V is TRBV9 and J is TRBJ2-7; TRBD2 might be the D (7 bases). Germline V CDR1 and CDR2: SGDLS, YYNGEE. This CDR3 is 18 amino acids long. Trimming removed 0 bases at V and 4 bases at J, with 23 bases between. CDR3 sequence reads: CASSVAGGVASGGYEQYF. In DNA form, the CDR3 reads TGTGCCAGCAGCGTAGCCGGGGGCGTAGCCTCGGGGGGATACGAGCAGTACTTC.

The chain combines TRBV10-3 with TRBJ2-5; TRBD2 matches 7 bases. With V trimmed by 5 bases and J by 1 base, 4 bases remained unmatched. The CDR3 has 14 amino acids. CDR1 and CDR2 from the germline V gene are ENHRY and SYGVKD. The CDR3, as DNA: TGTGCCATCAGTTTAGCGGGCCTCCAAGAGACCCAGTACTTC. Translating gives CAISLAGLQETQYF.

This chain uses TRBV29-1 with TRBJ1-2; no firm D call. Trimming left V 8 bases short and J 4 bases short, with 11 bases between. Per germline, CDR1 SQVTM and CDR2 ANQGSEA. The CDR3 is 11 residues long. CDR3 sequence: CSSGQSYGYTF. DNA of the CDR3: TGCAGCTCTGGGCAGTCCTATGGCTACACCTTC.

The rearrangement uses TRBV5-5 and TRBJ1-6; 10 nucleotides line up with TRBD1. V lost 4 bases to trimming and J lost 11 bases; unmatched junction nucleotides: 6. Germline V CDR1 and CDR2: SGHKS, YYEKEE (reference sequence). This CDR3 has 14 amino acids. The CDR3 sequence: CASSRDRGRTPLHF. Here the CDR3 DNA reads TGTGCCAGCAGCCGCGACAGGGGGCGAACACCCCTCCACTTT.

V is TRBV27 and J is TRBJ2-2; no firm D call. CDR3 length equals 13 residues. Trimming took off 3 bases at V and 8 bases at J, with 10 bases between the two ends. The germline V gene encodes CDR1 MNHEY and CDR2 SMNVEV (reference sequence). The CDR3 DNA is TGTGCCAGCAGTTTCAACTCCAAAGGGGAGCTGTTTTTT. It translates to CASSFNSKGELFF.

The V gene is TRBV29-1, the J gene TRBJ2-7; D is possibly TRBD1 (6 bases). The CDR3 length is 14 residues. The germline V gene encodes CDR1 SQVTM and CDR2 ANQGSEA. With 7 bases removed from V and 6 bases from J, the gap between germline ends came to 22 bases. This CDR3 is CSATKDSRSGEQYF. CDR3 nucleotide sequence: TGCAGCGCCACCAAGGACAGCCGGTCGGGCGAGCAGTACTTC.

This chain uses TRBV6-5 with TRBJ2-3; 9 nucleotides match TRBD2. CDR1 is MNHEY and CDR2 is SVGAGI in the germline V gene. V dropped 6 bases and J dropped 3; count of bases not matched to a gene: 7. The CDR3 consists of 15 residues. CDR3: CASRKGLAETDTQYF. CDR3 DNA: TGTGCCAGCAGGAAGGGACTAGCTGAAACAGATACGCAGTATTTT.

The rearrangement joins TRBV7-3 to TRBJ2-5; possible D gene TRBD2, 6 bases. Trimming took 5 bases from V and 5 from J, leaving 18 bases between them. Germline loops: CDR1 SGHTA, CDR2 FQGTGA. This CDR3 is built from 15 residues. CDR3 protein: CASSPGTSLLETQYF. In DNA form, the CDR3 reads TGTGCCAGCAGCCCAGGGACTTCGCTCCTCGAGACCCAGTACTTC. Together with reference TRBV7-3 and TRBJ2-5, the CDR3 gives the full variable domain: GAGVSQTPSNKVTEKGKYVELRCDPISGHTALYWYRQSLGQGPEFLIYFQGTGAADDSGLPNDRFFAVRPEGSVSTLKIQRTERGDSAVYLCASSPGTSLLETQYFGPGTRLLVL.

The genes are TRBV14 and TRBJ1-5; 9 bases map to TRBD1. The CDR3 extends over 14 amino acids. V lost 4 bases, J lost 5 bases, and 3 bases stayed unmatched. Germline V gives CDR1 SGHDN, CDR2 FVKESK. The CDR3 DNA reads as TGTGCCAGCAGCCCCGGGACAGGGTATCAGCCCCAGCATTTT. Protein product: CASSPGTGYQPQHF. The whole variable domain, filled in from reference TRBV14 and TRBJ1-5, reads EAGVTQFPSHSVIEKGQTVTLRCDPISGHDNLYWYRRVMGKEIKFLLHFVKESKQDESGMPNNRFLAERTGGTYSTLKVQPAELEDSGVYFCASSPGTGYQPQHFGDGTRLSIL.

The J gene is TRBJ2-7, the V gene TRBV5-5, with 13 bases fitting TRBD2. The CDR3 runs to 16 residues. The V and J ends lost 5 bases and 5 bases, in that order; junction bases with no gene match: 10. CDR1 is SGHKS, CDR2 YYEKEE, per germline (reference sequence). CDR3 nucleotides: TGTGCCAGCAGTAGAGGACTAGCGGGAGAAGCTCACGAGCAGTACTTC. Translating it yields CASSRGLAGEAHEQYF.

This clone showed up just a few times. This rearrangement joins TRBV4-3 to TRBJ1-4; D not certain. V was shortened by 0 bases and J by 3 bases, with 11 bases between the two germline ends. Germline V gene sequence: CDR1 LGHNA, CDR2 YSLEER. This CDR3 is 16 amino acids long. CDR3 bases: TGCGCCAGCAGCCAAGATACTGGAGAATCTAATGAAAAACTGTTTTTT. Translating it yields CASSQDTGESNEKLFF.

The V gene is TRBV7-9, the J gene TRBJ1-5, with a weak D call TRBD1 (6 bases). This CDR3 has 15 residues. Trimming took 1 base from V and 5 from J, leaving 12 bases between them. Germline V gene lookup returns CDR1 SEHNR and CDR2 FQNEAQ (reference sequence). In DNA form, the CDR3 reads TGTGCCAGCAGCTTAGGGGACATACCGTATCAGCCCCAGCATTTT. Protein sequence: CASSLGDIPYQPQHF.

A few counts support this clone. This chain links TRBV13 with TRBJ2-5, with 11 nucleotides matching TRBD2. The CDR3 totals 16 residues. Germline values: CDR1 PRHDT, CDR2 FYEKMQ (reference sequence). Trimming removed 5 bases from V and 5 bases from J; junction bases left unmatched: 10. In DNA, the CDR3 is TGTGCCAGCAGCGCCCAGACTAGCGGGATATACGAGACCCAGTACTTC. Its protein is CASSAQTSGIYETQYF.

Of note for this clone: At the DNA level, this CDR3 is encoded by other sequences in the same sample as well. This rearrangement joins TRBV9 to TRBJ2-7; perhaps TRBD1 as D (5 bases). CDR1 and CDR2 from the germline V gene are SGDLS and YYNGEE. The CDR3 is 14 residues long. Trimming removed 0 bases at V and 2 bases at J, with 9 bases between. CDR3 DNA sequence: TGTGCCAGCAGCGTAGGGGCAGGGACCTACGAGCAGTACTTC. The encoded protein is CASSVGAGTYEQYF.

This rearrangement joins TRBV5-5 to TRBJ2-2, with D perhaps TRBD2 (6 bases). The V gene lost 9 bases and the J gene lost 1 base, with 16 bases spanning the gap. CDR1 is SGHKS, CDR2 YYEKEE, per germline (reference sequence). This CDR3 region has 15 residues. As DNA, the CDR3 is TGTGCCACCCAGGAGGGATCAGTGAACACCGGGGAGCTGTTTTTT. This sequence encodes CATQEGSVNTGELFF.

V usage is TRBV5-1 and J usage is TRBJ1-5; a weak D match, TRBD1 (6 bases). Deletions cut 4 bases from V and 5 bases from J, with 16 bases between. The CDR3 runs 15 residues. CDR1 is SGHRS, CDR2 YFSETQ, per germline. This chain's CDR3 is CASSPRGAYHQPQHF. The CDR3 coding sequence is TGCGCCAGCAGCCCGCGGGGGGCATACCATCAGCCCCAGCATTTT.